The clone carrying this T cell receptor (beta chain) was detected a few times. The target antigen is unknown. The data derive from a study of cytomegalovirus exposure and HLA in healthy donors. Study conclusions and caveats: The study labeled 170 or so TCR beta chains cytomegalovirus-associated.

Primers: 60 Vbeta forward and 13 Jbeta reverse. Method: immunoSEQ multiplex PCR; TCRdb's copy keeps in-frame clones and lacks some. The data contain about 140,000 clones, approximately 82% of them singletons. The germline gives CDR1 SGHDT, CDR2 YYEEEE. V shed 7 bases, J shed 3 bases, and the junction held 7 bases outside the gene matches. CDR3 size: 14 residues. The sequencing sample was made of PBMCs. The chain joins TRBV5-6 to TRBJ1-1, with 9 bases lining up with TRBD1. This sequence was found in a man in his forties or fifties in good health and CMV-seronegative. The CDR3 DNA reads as TGTGCCAGCGCTGACAGGGGGTCGTACACTGAAGCTTTCTTT. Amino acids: CASADRGSYTEAFF.